Listed here are 16 T cell receptor beta chains from one sample, sequenced in a study of spatial heterogeneity in lung cancer. Time point denoted: sample taken at primary tumor resection. Whole RNA, which was extracted from tumor, nontumor lung tissue or frozen PBMC, was sequenced without any cell sorting. TCRdb analysed the 5' RACE reads with MiXCR anew, one entry per CDR3 protein. This sample has around 41,000 distinct CDR3 sequences, with approximately 7% found just once. Material: PBMCs, obtained at surgery. Source of these receptors: a female donor with early-stage non-small cell lung cancer.

The V and J genes are TRBV7-9 and TRBJ1-4; no firm D call. CDR3 length: 11 residues. Per the germline V gene, CDR1 is SEHNR and CDR2 is FQNEAQ (reference sequence). Trimming removed 2 bases at V and 7 bases at J, with 2 bases between. The CDR3 sequence: CASSLREKLFF. The CDR3 DNA is TGTGCCAGCAGCTTACGTGAAAAACTGTTTTTT.

This clonotype has ten or more counts. The chain uses TRBV20-1 and TRBJ2-3; TRBD2 aligns across 9 bases. The CDR3 is made up of 19 amino acids. Trimming removed 0 bases from V and 4 bases from J; junction bases left unmatched: 17. Germline CDR1 reads DFQATT; CDR2 reads SNEGSKA (reference sequence). CDR3 sequence reads: CSARDLVSSGGPWADTQYF. The CDR3 bases are TGCAGTGCTAGAGATCTCGTTTCGAGCGGGGGGCCCTGGGCAGATACGCAGTATTTT.

This clonotype turned up a few times. The rearrangement links TRBV2 to TRBJ2-3, with TRBD1 matching over 10 bases. This CDR3 comprises 16 residues. CDR1 SNHLY and CDR2 FYNNEI come from the germline V gene. Losses at the gene ends were 5 bases for V and 2 bases for J; bases not matched to a gene: 7. The CDR3 is CASSPYGTGVTDTQYF. CDR3 nucleotides: TGTGCCAGCAGTCCGTACGGGACAGGGGTCACAGATACGCAGTATTTT.

This clonotype was counted ten times or more. CDR3 sequence: CASVFRGPLAKNIQYF. The DNA for the CDR3 is TGTGCCAGCGTATTCAGGGGACCGCTAGCCAAAAACATTCAGTACTTC. The V gene is TRBV5-5, the J gene TRBJ2-4, with D perhaps matching TRBD1 (6 bases). The CDR3 is 16 residues long. Trimming removed 7 bases at V and 0 bases at J, with 17 bases between. Germline-derived CDR1 and CDR2 are SGHKS and YYEKEE (reference sequence).

V is TRBV3-1 and J is TRBJ1-1; 9 bases are a match to TRBD1. CDR1 is LGHDT, CDR2 YNNKEL, per germline (reference sequence). The V gene end was trimmed by 7 bases and the J gene end by 4 bases; junction bases not matched to a gene: 4. This CDR3 has 13 residues. The DNA of the CDR3 is TGTGCCAGCAACCCGGGACAGGGCACTGAAGCTTTCTTT. Amino acid sequence: CASNPGQGTEAFF.

This clonotype was detected many times. The chain has TRBV15 and TRBJ2-3; the match to TRBD2 covers 12 bases. Germline CDR1 and CDR2: LNHNV and YYDKDF (reference sequence). The CDR3 has 15 amino acids. Germline trimming cut 1 base from V and 4 bases from J; bases unmatched to any gene: 0. This CDR3 is CATSRGLAGADTQYF. The CDR3 DNA sequence: TGTGCCACCAGCAGAGGACTAGCGGGGGCAGATACGCAGTATTTT. The full variable domain, its missing parts supplied by reference TRBV15 and TRBJ2-3, is DAMVIQNPRYQVTQFGKPVTLSCSQTLNHNVMYWYQQKSSQAPKLLFHYYDKDFNNEADTPDNFQSRRPNTSFCFLDIRSPGLGDTAMYLCATSRGLAGADTQYFGPGTRLTVL.

The chain combines TRBV7-9 with TRBJ1-5; the match to TRBD1 covers 7 bases. Germline CDR1 is SEHNR and CDR2 is FQNEAQ (reference sequence). The CDR3 runs 14 residues. Unmatched junction bases numbered 5, after V lost 5 bases and J lost 4 bases. The CDR3 nucleotides are TGTGCCAGCAGCCCAGGGACAGCTAATCAGCCCCAGCATTTT. Translation: CASSPGTANQPQHF.

This sequence joins TRBV11-2 and TRBJ2-1; weak D call: TRBD2 (5 bases). This CDR3 region has 12 residues. Germline V lookup: CDR1 SGHAT, CDR2 FQNNGV. With 6 bases removed from V and 6 bases from J, the gap between germline ends came to 9 bases. This chain's CDR3 is CASSFAGNEQFF. In DNA form, the CDR3 reads TGTGCCAGCAGTTTCGCGGGCAATGAGCAGTTCTTC.

Concerning this clonotype: With a much larger clone just one base away, this may be a read error. The V and J genes are TRBV11-2 and TRBJ1-1; D call uncertain. This CDR3 is built from 13 residues. Germline lookup yields CDR1 SGHAT and CDR2 FQNNGV. The CDR3: CVSSSEANTEAFF. In nucleotides, the CDR3 is TGTGTCAGCAGCTCGGAGGCTAACACTGAAGCTTTCTTT.

The rearrangement joins TRBV7-9 to TRBJ2-5; 8 positions agree with TRBD1. Germline trimming cut 5 bases from V and 5 bases from J; bases unmatched to any gene: 7. CDR1 SEHNR and CDR2 FQNEAQ come from the germline V gene (reference sequence). The CDR3 has 14 amino acids. CDR3 region: CASSLTGASETQYF. The CDR3 DNA reads as TGTGCCAGCAGCCTGACAGGGGCTTCTGAGACCCAGTACTTC. Full variable domain (rest looked up from reference TRBV7-9 and TRBJ2-5): DTGVSQNPRHKITKRGQNVTFRCDPISEHNRLYWYRQTLGQGPEFLTYFQNEAQLEKSRLLSDRFSAERPKGSFSTLEIQRTEQGDSAMYLCASSLTGASETQYFGPGTRLLVL.

This clonotype was observed a few times. V is TRBV6-5 and J is TRBJ1-1, with TRBD1 identical over 7 bases. J lost 2 bases, V lost 6 bases, and 9 bases had no gene match. This CDR3 region has 15 residues. Germline V gene lookup returns CDR1 MNHEY and CDR2 SVGAGI. DNA for the CDR3: TGTGCCAGCAGCTATGGTAACAGGGGAAACACTGAAGCTTTCTTT. This gives the protein CASSYGNRGNTEAFF.

This clonotype was recorded many times. The CDR3, as DNA: TGCGCCAGCAGCCCTAATAGGGGCGTCTATGGCTACACCTTC. It specifies CASSPNRGVYGYTF. The chain uses TRBV5-1 and TRBJ1-2; tentative D call: TRBD1 (5 bases). Germline V lookup: CDR1 SGHRS, CDR2 YFSETQ. V was cut by 4 bases and J by 4 bases, with 14 bases left in between. This CDR3 comprises 14 residues.

This clonotype occurred a few times. A junction end diverges from the germline sequence, so it may reflect a read error. The CDR3 here is CASSSGDVSGNTTYF. The CDR3 coding sequence is TGCGCCAGCAGCTCGGGGGACGTCTCTGGAAACACCACATATTTT. J is TRBJ1-3 and V is TRBV5-1; weak D call: TRBD1 (5 bases). CDR3 length: 15 amino acids. Germline lookup yields CDR1 SGHRS and CDR2 YFSETQ.

This clonotype showed up just a few times. The chain couples TRBV9 to TRBJ2-7; 10 positions agree with TRBD2. The CDR3 covers 14 residues. CDR1 SGDLS and CDR2 YYNGEE come from the germline V gene. The trim removed 0 bases at V and 6 bases at J, leaving 3 bases unmatched. CDR3 amino acids: CASSVGTSGAEQYF. The CDR3 DNA sequence: TGTGCCAGCAGCGTAGGGACTAGCGGAGCCGAGCAGTACTTC. The whole variable domain, filled in from reference TRBV9 and TRBJ2-7, reads DSGVTQTPKHLITATGQRVTLRCSPRSGDLSVYWYQQSLDQGLQFLIQYYNGEERAKGNILERFSAQQFPDLHSELNLSSLELGDSALYFCASSVGTSGAEQYFGPGTRLTVT.

In its sample, this clonotype was seen many times. This sequence joins TRBV18 and TRBJ1-1; no reliable D call. Germline CDR1 KGHSH, CDR2 LQKENI. The germline V and J ends were trimmed by 3 bases and 4 bases, with 9 bases remaining between them. The CDR3 has 13 residues. CDR3: CASSPLGSTEAFF. The DNA for the CDR3 is TGTGCCAGCTCACCCCTGGGGTCCACTGAAGCTTTCTTT. Full variable domain (remainder filled in from reference TRBV18 and TRBJ1-1): NAGVMQNPRHLVRRRGQEARLRCSPMKGHSHVYWYRQLPEEGLKFMVYLQKENIIDESGMPKERFSAEFPKEGPSILRIQQVVRGDSAAYFCASSPLGSTEAFFGQGTRLTVV.

In its sample, this clonotype was seen a few times. The chain joins TRBV2 to TRBJ1-1; 10 positions match TRBD1. V trimming: 6 bases; J trimming: 3 bases; junction bases outside the gene matches: 1. Germline CDR1 SNHLY, CDR2 FYNNEI. The CDR3 contains 13 residues. The chain's CDR3 is CASRGTGDTEAFF. The CDR3 nucleotides are TGTGCCAGCAGGGGGACAGGGGACACTGAAGCTTTCTTT.